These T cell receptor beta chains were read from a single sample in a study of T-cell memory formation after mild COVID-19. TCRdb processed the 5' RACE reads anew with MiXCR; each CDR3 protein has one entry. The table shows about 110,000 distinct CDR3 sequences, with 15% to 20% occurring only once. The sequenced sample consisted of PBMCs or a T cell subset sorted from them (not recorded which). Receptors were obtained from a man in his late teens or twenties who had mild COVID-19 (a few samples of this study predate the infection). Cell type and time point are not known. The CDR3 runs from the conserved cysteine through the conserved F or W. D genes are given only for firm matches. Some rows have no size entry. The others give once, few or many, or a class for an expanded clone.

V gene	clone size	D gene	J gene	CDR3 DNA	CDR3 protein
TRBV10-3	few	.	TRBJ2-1	TGTGCCATCAGTGAGTCGACGAACGACCATGAGCAGTTCTTC	CAISESTNDHEQFF
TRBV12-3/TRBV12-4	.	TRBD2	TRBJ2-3	TGTGCCAGCAGTCCTAGCGGGGGGCGACCAGATACGCAGTATTTT	CASSPSGGRPDTQYF
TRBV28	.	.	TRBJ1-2	TGTGCCAGCAGTTTTGGGGTAGACGGCTACACCTTC	CASSFGVDGYTF
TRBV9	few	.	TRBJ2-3	TGTGCCAGCAGCGTAGGTAATAGCGGGTCAGGGGCAGATACGCAGTATTTT	CASSVGNSGSGADTQYF
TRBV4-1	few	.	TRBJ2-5	TGCGCCAGCAGCCCGGGTCCGGGCCAAGAGACCCAGTACTTC	CASSPGPGQETQYF
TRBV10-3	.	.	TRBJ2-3	TGTGCCATCAGTGGGACGGGGAATACGCAGTATTTT	CAISGTGNTQYF
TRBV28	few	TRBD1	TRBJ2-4	TGTGCCAGCAGTTTCTCCTCTCAGGGGGCAAGGAACATTCAGTACTTC	CASSFSSQGARNIQYF
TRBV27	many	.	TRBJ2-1	TGTGCCAGCAGTTTATTGGGGCAGGGTGAGTTCTTC	CASSLLGQGEFF
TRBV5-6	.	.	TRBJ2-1	TGTGCCAGCAGCTTCCGAGATCGGGCGCCATTCTTC	CASSFRDRAPFF
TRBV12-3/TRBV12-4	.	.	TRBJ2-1	TGTGCCAGCACCCAAGAATTCTCCTACAATGAGCAGTTCTTC	CASTQEFSYNEQFF
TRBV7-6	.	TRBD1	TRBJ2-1	TGTGCCAGCAGCTTAGCGTTAGGGACAGGGAACAATGAGCAGTTCTTC	CASSLALGTGNNEQFF
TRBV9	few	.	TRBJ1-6	TGTGCCAGCAGCCCAAGGGGGGGAGGCAATTCACCCCTCCACTTT	CASSPRGGGNSPLHF
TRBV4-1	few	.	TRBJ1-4	TGCGCCAGCAGCCAAAATATGGACAGCTCGGGTGAAAAACTGTTTTTT	CASSQNMDSSGEKLFF
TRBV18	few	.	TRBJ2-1	TGTGCCAGCTCACCAGTAAGGGGAAAATACAATGAGCAGTTCTTC	CASSPVRGKYNEQFF
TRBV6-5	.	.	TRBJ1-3	TGTGCCAGCACGGCAGGGGGAAACACCATATATTTT	CASTAGGNTIYF
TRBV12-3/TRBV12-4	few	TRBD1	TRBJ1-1	TGTGCCAGCAGTTTGATGGTCGGGACAGGGGGCGAAGCTTTCTTT	CASSLMVGTGGEAFF
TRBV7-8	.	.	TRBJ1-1	TGTGCCAGCAGCTCACGGGGGGGGGTAGCGGCTTTCTTT	CASSSRGGVAAFF
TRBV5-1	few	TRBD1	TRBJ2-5	TGCGCCAGCAGCTTGGTCCCGCAGGGGGCGAGGGAGACCCAGTACTTC	CASSLVPQGARETQYF
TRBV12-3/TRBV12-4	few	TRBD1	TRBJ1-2	TGTGCCAGCAGCATAACAGGGGGGCTCGATGGCTACACCTTC	CASSITGGLDGYTF
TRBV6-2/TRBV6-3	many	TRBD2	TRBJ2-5	TGTGCCAGCAGTTACGACGGTAGCGGGGGTTGGGCAGAGACCCAGTACTTC	CASSYDGSGGWAETQYF
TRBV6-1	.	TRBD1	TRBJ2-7	TGTGCCAGCAGTGCGGAGTCAGGGGGCGACCACGAGCAGTACTTC	CASSAESGGDHEQYF
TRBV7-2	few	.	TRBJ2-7	TGTGCCAGCAGCTTAGGGGGCATTTCCGTCTACGAGCAGTACTTC	CASSLGGISVYEQYF
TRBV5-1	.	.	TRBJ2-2	TGCGCCAGCAGCGTGGGGTTGAACACCGGGGAGCTGTTTTTT	CASSVGLNTGELFF
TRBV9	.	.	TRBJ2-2	TGTGCCAGCAGCGTAGTAGACGGGGCGGAGCTGTTTTTT	CASSVVDGAELFF
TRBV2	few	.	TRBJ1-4	TGTGCCAGCAGTGAGCGGCAGTCTAATGAAAAACTGTTTTTT	CASSERQSNEKLFF
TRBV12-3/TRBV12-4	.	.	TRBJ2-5	TGTGCCAGCAGTTTGCAGAGCCAAGAGACCCAGTACTTC	CASSLQSQETQYF
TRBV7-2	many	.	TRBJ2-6	TGTGCCAGCAGTCCCTGGGGGGCCAACGTCCTGACTTTC	CASSPWGANVLTF
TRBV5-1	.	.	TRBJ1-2	TGCGCCAGCACTGTGGGGACAACCTATGGCTACACCTTC	CASTVGTTYGYTF
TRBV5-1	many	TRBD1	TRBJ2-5	TGCGCCAGCAGCCCGGGACAGTACCAAGAGACCCAGTACTTC	CASSPGQYQETQYF
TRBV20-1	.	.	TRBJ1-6	TGCAGTGCTATGGGGGGATGGGGGTTTGCTTCACCCCTCCACTTT	CSAMGGWGFASPLHF
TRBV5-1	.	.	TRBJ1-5	TGCGCCAGCAGCTTCGCGGGAGGGGATCAGCCCCAGCATTTT	CASSFAGGDQPQHF
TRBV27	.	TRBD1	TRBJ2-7	TGTGCCAGCAGTTTCCAACAGGGGGACGAGCAGTACTTC	CASSFQQGDEQYF
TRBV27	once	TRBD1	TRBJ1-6	TGTGCCAGCGCCTTACAGGGGGGCCTCCTTTCACCCCTCCACTTT	CASALQGGLLSPLHF
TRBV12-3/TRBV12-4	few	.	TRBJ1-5	TGTGCCAGCTCGATGCAGAATCAGCCCCAGCATTTT	CASSMQNQPQHF
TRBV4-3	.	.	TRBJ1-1	TGCGCCAGCAGCCAAGGAAAATTCACTGAAGCTTTCTTT	CASSQGKFTEAFF
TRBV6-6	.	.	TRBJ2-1	TGTGCCGGCATCCAACAGGGATACAATGAGCAGTTCTTC	CAGIQQGYNEQFF
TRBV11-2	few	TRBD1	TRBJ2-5	TGTGCCAGCAGCTTACCTACAGGGGGGAGAACCCAGTACTTC	CASSLPTGGRTQYF
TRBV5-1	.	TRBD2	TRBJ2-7	TGCGCCAGCAGCTTTTCCCAAGCGGGGGGCGAGCAGTACTTC	CASSFSQAGGEQYF
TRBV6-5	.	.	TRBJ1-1	TGTGCCAGCAGTTGGACCTTGAACACTGAAGCTTTCTTT	CASSWTLNTEAFF
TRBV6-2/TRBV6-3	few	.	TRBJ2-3	TGTGCCAGCATGTCTGGCGCCCGGGGTACAGATACGCAGTATTTT	CASMSGARGTDTQYF
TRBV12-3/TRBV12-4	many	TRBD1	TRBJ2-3	TGTGCCAGCAGTTGGGGACAGCGCCTCACAGATACGCAGTATTTT	CASSWGQRLTDTQYF
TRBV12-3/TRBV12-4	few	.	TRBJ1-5	TGTGCCAGCAGTTTAACGGGGACTCAGCCCCAGCATTTT	CASSLTGTQPQHF
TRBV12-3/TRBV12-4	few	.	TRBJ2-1	TGTGCCAGCGCACTGGGATGGCGATCGGGAGAGCAGTTCTTC	CASALGWRSGEQFF